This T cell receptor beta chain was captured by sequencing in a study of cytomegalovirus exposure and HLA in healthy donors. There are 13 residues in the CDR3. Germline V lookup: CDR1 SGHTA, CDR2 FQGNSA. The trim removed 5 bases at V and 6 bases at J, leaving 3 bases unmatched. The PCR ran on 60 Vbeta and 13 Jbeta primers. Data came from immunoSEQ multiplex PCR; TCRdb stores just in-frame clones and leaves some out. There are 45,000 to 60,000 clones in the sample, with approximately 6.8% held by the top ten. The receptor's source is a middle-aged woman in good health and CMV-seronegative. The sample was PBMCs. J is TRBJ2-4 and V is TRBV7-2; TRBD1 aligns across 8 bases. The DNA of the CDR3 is TGTGCCAGCAGCACAACAGGGGGAAACATTCAGTACTTC. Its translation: CASSTTGGNIQYF.